The T cell receptor (beta chain) under discussion was sequenced for a study of read filtering for tumor transcriptome and immune sequencing. At the level of the study: IR-seq gave about 4.05 to 11 million TCR reads per sample; RNA-seq gave roughly 80 to 1273. General study points: IR-seq and RNA-seq agreed better without single-read clonotypes. Around 85% of IR-seq clonotypes had one read, totaling around 4% of reads; RNA-seq: 74.6% and 44.6%.

This clonotype occurred many times. Its antigen is undetermined. This library used around 0.4 ug RNA and molecular barcoded adaptors spanning alpha/delta and beta/gamma chains. TCRdb itself ran the reads through MiXCR, one entry per CDR3 protein. The table shows approximately 65,000 distinct CDR3 sequences, with approximately 13% occurring only once. Sequenced material: a population of CD138-negative cells sorted from bone marrow. The TCR sequence derives from a donor aged 40 or older with multiple myeloma.

CDR3 residues: CASSPVLLAGVYNEQFF. CDR3 nucleotide sequence: TGTGCCAGCAGCCCTGTATTACTAGCGGGAGTCTACAATGAGCAGTTCTTC. The V call is TRBV7-2, the J call TRBJ2-1; 11 nucleotides line up with TRBD2. V lost 5 bases and J lost 3; bases outside the gene matches: 9. CDR3 length equals 17 residues. Germline CDR1 SGHTA, CDR2 FQGNSA.